This T cell receptor (beta chain) derives from a study of T cells after yellow fever vaccination. This clonotype was observed many times. Germline loops: CDR1 MNHNS, CDR2 SASEGT. The CDR3 extends over 15 amino acids. V lost 6 bases and J 1 base, leaving 10 bases between the germline ends. TCRdb itself ran the 5' RACE reads through MiXCR, one entry per CDR3 protein. The sample has 95,000 to 150,000 distinct CDR3 sequences, about 7% seen once. The TCR originated in a man aged 18 to 29 who received the YFV17D yellow fever vaccine. This sequence joins TRBV6-1 and TRBJ2-6, with D possibly TRBD1 on 5 matching bases. Sample: CD4+ T cells sorted from PBMCs, taken approximately 11 days after the first yellow fever vaccination. For the CDR3, the DNA is TGTGCCAGCAGAAAAGGGGATTCTGGGGCCAACGTCCTGACTTTC. It encodes CASRKGDSGANVLTF.